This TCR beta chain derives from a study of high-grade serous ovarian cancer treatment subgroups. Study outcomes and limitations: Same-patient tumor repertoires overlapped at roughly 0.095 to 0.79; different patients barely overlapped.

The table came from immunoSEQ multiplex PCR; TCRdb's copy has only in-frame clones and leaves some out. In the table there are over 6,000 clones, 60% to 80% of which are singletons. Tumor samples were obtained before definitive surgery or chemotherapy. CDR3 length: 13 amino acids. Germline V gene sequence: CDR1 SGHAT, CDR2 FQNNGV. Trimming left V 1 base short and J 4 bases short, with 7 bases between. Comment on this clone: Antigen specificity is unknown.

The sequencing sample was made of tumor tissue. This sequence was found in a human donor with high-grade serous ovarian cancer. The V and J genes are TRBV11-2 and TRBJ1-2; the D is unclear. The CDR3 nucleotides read TGTGCCAGCAGCTTAGGGAGGTCCTATGGCTACACCTTC. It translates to CASSLGRSYGYTF.